A selection of T cell receptor beta chains follows, all from one sample in a study of cytomegalovirus exposure and HLA in healthy donors. Assay: immunoSEQ multiplex PCR; the TCRdb copy retains only in-frame clones and omits some. This table has 150,000 or so clones, approximately 88% appearing once. The material sequenced was PBMCs. These TCRs come from a woman aged 18-35 years in good health and CMV-seropositive. Each CDR3 is given with its conserved first and last residue. A D gene is named only where the DNA matches it firmly. Clone size is shown for a subset of rows, as once, few, many or a class of expanded clone.

abundance | j_gene | v_gene | d_gene | CDR3nt | CDR3aa
- | TRBJ1-4 | TRBV30 | TRBD1 | TGTGCCTGGAGCGGTAAGGGACAGGGAATTGAAAAACTGTTTTTT | CAWSGKGQGIEKLFF
- | TRBJ2-1 | TRBV2 | TRBD2 | TGTGCCAGCAGCGCCCGGACTAGCGGGGGGAATGAGCAGTTCTTC | CASSARTSGGNEQFF
few | TRBJ2-1 | TRBV7-8 | - | TGTGCCAGCAGCTTAGAGACTAGGCGGTGGCAGTTCTTC | CASSLETRRWQFF
- | TRBJ1-5 | TRBV25-1 | - | TGTGCCAGCAGTGAATTTGGGGGGGATCAGCCCCAGCATTTT | CASSEFGGDQPQHF
- | TRBJ2-7 | TRBV18 | - | TGTGCCAGCTCACCAGGGCAGGTCCCGTCTCCCTACGAGCAGTACTTC | CASSPGQVPSPYEQYF
- | TRBJ2-7 | TRBV5-3 | TRBD2 | TGTGCCAGATTAGCGGGAATCGAGCAGTACTTC | CARLAGIEQYF
- | TRBJ2-4 | TRBV29-1 | TRBD1 | TGCAGCGTCGGGGACAGTGGGGTTGGGAACATTCAGTACTTC | CSVGDSGVGNIQYF
few | TRBJ2-5 | TRBV10-3 | - | TGTGCCATCAGTGTTTTACCGGAAGAGACCCAGTACTTC | CAISVLPEETQYF
- | TRBJ1-2 | TRBV5-4 | TRBD1 | TGTGCCAGCAGCCCTGGACAGGGGAACTATGGCTACACCTTC | CASSPGQGNYGYTF
- | TRBJ2-7 | TRBV4-1 | TRBD2 | TGCGCCAGCAGTCCGACTAGCGCAACCTACGAGCAGTACTTC | CASSPTSATYEQYF
once | TRBJ1-5 | TRBV4-3 | - | TGCGCCAGCAGCCAAGGGTCAAGGGAGCCGGCTCTGGGCAATCAGCCCCAGCATTTT | CASSQGSREPALGNQPQHF
- | TRBJ1-2 | TRBV9 | TRBD1 | TGTGCCAGCAGCAGGACAGGGTGGGACTATGGCTACACCTTC | CASSRTGWDYGYTF
- | TRBJ2-7 | TRBV7-2 | - | TGTGCCAGCAGCTTAGAGTTGGGGCACGAGCAGTACTTC | CASSLELGHEQYF
- | TRBJ1-2 | TRBV11-3 | - | TGTGCCAGCAGCCACCGGGACATCACAGACTATGGCTACACCTTC | CASSHRDITDYGYTF
- | TRBJ1-2 | TRBV13 | TRBD1 | TGTGCCAGCAGCTCCGGGACAGGGGGACCTCTGAACTATGGCTACACCTTC | CASSSGTGGPLNYGYTF
- | TRBJ2-1 | TRBV7-9 | TRBD2 | TGTGCCAGCAGCTTATTTGCGGGAGAGGTTGAGCAGTTCTTC | CASSLFAGEVEQFF
once | TRBJ2-1 | TRBV13 | TRBD2 | TGTGCCAGCAGCTTAGCTCCGGGACTAGCGCCTAACTCCTACAATGAGCAGTTCTTC | CASSLAPGLAPNSYNEQFF
once | TRBJ2-5 | TRBV7-2 | - | TGTGCCAGCAGCCGGCAGCGTAACCAAGAGACCCAGTACTTC | CASSRQRNQETQYF
- | TRBJ2-7 | TRBV4-3 | - | TGCGCCAGCAGCCTGGGTTCGGGAGAGCAGTACTTC | CASSLGSGEQYF
- | TRBJ1-2 | TRBV25-1 | TRBD1 | TGTGCCAGCAAACAGGGGTCAACCTATGGCTACACCTTC | CASKQGSTYGYTF
- | TRBJ2-1 | TRBV6-6 | TRBD1 | TGTGCCAGCAGTTGGGGGACAGGGCTTTCTGTAGAGCAGTTCTTC | CASSWGTGLSVEQFF
- | TRBJ2-1 | TRBV10-3 | TRBD2 | TGTGCCATCAGTGACCCGGGACTAGTCAATGAGCAGTTCTTC | CAISDPGLVNEQFF
- | TRBJ2-7 | TRBV6-5 | TRBD1 | TGTGCCAGCAGCCGGACAGGGGGCCACGAGCAGTACTTC | CASSRTGGHEQYF
- | TRBJ1-1 | TRBV12-5 | - | TGTGCTAGTGGTTTCGTTAGCCAAGGTGGGACTGAAGCTTTCTTT | CASGFVSQGGTEAFF
few | TRBJ2-1 | TRBV14 | - | TGTGCCAGCAGTCTCAACGAGGCAAACAATGAGCAGTTCTTC | CASSLNEANNEQFF
once | TRBJ1-2 | TRBV7-2 | - | TGTGCCAGCAGCTTAGCGCCGGGTACCAACTATGGCTACACCTTC | CASSLAPGTNYGYTF
- | TRBJ2-1 | TRBV10-1 | TRBD2 | TGCGCCAGCAGCACCGGGACTAGCGGGGCTGATGAGCAGTTCTTC | CASSTGTSGADEQFF
few | TRBJ2-1 | TRBV4-2 | - | TGTGCCAGCAGCCCAACTAGCCCCCGAGCCTATGAGCAGTTCTTC | CASSPTSPRAYEQFF
- | TRBJ1-1 | TRBV5-4 | - | TGTGCCAGCAGTCGAGATGCAATGAACACTGAAGCTTTCTTT | CASSRDAMNTEAFF
- | TRBJ2-1 | TRBV6-1 | TRBD2 | TGTGCCAGCACCGTACTAGCGATGGTCAATGAGCAGTTCTTC | CASTVLAMVNEQFF
- | TRBJ2-6 | TRBV6-1 | - | TGTGCCAGCAGTGAATATTCAGGGGCTGGGGCCAACGTCCTGACTTTC | CASSEYSGAGANVLTF
- | TRBJ2-5 | TRBV12-2 | - | TGTGCAAGTCGCTTAGAAGGGGCTAGCGAAGAGACCCAGTACTTC | CASRLEGASEETQYF
- | TRBJ2-3 | TRBV5-4 | - | TGTGCCAGCAGCTCCATCAGCACAGATACGCAGTATTTT | CASSSISTDTQYF